This T cell receptor (beta chain) was captured by sequencing in a study of cytomegalovirus exposure and HLA in healthy donors. About this clone: Its specificity is unknown.

This CDR3 comprises 17 residues. Germline values: CDR1 SGHDT, CDR2 YYEEEE. V was cut by 0 bases and J by 4 bases, with 14 bases left in between. General study points: CMV serostatus was the sole immune exposure data available. Analysis performed later found about 17,000 TCR beta sequences associated with HLA alleles at 0.05 false discovery rate. Earlier analysis found most TCR beta V segments productive about 90% or about 30% of the time.

Amplification used 60 Vbeta primers and 13 Jbeta primers. Libraries were prepared by immunoSEQ multiplex PCR; TCRdb keeps only in-frame clonotypes and omits some of them. The top ten hold roughly 2% of the sample, which has roughly 110,000 clones, around 64% seen once. The sequence derives from a woman in her twenties or thirties in good health and CMV-seronegative. J is TRBJ2-6 and V is TRBV5-6, with D possibly matching TRBD2 (6 bases). The source material was PBMCs. CDR3 sequence (DNA): TGTGCCAGCAGCTTGGCGGGAGAGGGGCGCGGGGCCAACGTCCTGACTTTC. This translates into CASSLAGEGRGANVLTF.